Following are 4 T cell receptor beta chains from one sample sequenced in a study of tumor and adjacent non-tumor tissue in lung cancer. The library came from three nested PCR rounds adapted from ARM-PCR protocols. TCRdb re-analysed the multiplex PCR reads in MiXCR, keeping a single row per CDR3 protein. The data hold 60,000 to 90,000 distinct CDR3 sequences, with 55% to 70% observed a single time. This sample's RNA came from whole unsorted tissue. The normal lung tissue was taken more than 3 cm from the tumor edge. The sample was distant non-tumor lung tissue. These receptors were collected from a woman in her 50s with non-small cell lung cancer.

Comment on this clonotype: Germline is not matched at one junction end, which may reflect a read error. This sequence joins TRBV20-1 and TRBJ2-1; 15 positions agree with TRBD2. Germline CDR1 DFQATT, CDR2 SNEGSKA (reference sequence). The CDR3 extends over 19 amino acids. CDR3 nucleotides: TGCAGTGTTAGAGGGTGGACTAGCGGGAGGGCCGGCTCCTACAATGAGCAGTTTTTC. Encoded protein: CSVRGWTSGRAGSYNEQFF.

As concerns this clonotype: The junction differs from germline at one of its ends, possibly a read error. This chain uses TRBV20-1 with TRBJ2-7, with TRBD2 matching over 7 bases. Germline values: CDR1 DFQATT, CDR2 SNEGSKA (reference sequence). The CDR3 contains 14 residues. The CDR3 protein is CSTSTSANTNEQYF. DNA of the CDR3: TGCAGTACTAGTACTAGCGCTAACACAAATGAGCAGTACTTC.

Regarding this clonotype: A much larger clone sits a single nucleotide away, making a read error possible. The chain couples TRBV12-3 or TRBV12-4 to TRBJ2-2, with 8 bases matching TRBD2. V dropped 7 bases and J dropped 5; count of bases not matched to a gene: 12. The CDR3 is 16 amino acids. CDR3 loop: CASINAAGVFTGELFF. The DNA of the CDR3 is TGTGCCAGCATCAACGCAGCGGGAGTTTTTACCGGGGAGCTGTTTTTT.

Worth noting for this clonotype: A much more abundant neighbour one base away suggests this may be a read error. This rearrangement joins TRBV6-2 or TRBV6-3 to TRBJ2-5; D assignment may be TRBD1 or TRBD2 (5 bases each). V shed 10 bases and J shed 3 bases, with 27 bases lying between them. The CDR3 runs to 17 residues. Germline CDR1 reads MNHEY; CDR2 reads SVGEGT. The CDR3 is CAITSSGTSRGEETQYF. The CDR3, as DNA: TGTGCCATCACTTCATCCGGGACGTCCCGCGGCGAAGAGACCCAGTACTTC.